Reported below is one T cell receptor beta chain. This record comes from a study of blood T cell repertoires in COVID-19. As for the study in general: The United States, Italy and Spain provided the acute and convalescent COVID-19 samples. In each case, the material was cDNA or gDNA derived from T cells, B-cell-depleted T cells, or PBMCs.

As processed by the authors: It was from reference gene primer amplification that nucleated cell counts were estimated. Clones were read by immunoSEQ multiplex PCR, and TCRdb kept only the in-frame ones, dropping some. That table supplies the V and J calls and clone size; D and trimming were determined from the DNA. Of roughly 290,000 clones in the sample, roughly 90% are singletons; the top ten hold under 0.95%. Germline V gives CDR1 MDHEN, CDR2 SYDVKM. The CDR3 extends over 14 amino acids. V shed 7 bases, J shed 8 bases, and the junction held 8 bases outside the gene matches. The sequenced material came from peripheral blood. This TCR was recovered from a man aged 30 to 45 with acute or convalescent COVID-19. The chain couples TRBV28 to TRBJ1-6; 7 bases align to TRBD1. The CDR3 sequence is CASIEGQNHSPLHF. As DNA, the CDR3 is TGTGCCAGCATCGAGGGACAGAACCATTCACCCCTCCACTTT.